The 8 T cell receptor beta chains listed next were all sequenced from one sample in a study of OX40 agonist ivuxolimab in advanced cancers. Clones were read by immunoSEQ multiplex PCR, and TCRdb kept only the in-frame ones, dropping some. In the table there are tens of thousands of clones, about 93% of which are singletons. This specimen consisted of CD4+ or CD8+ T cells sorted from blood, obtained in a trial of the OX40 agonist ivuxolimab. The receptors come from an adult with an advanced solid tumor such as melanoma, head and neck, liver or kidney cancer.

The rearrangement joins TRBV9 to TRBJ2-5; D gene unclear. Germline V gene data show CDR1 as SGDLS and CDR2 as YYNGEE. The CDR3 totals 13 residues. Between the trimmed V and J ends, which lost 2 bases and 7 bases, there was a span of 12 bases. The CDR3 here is CASSVRLDGTQYF. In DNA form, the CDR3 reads TGTGCCAGCAGCGTCCGGCTAGATGGGACCCAGTACTTC. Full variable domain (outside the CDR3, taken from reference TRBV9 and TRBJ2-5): DSGVTQTPKHLITATGQRVTLRCSPRSGDLSVYWYQQSLDQGLQFLIQYYNGEERAKGNILERFSAQQFPDLHSELNLSSLELGDSALYFCASSVRLDGTQYFGPGTRLLVL.

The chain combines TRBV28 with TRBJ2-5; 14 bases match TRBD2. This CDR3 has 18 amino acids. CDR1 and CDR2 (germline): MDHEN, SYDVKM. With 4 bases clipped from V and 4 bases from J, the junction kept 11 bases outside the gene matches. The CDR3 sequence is CASSSGTSGRGWGETQYF. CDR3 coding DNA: TGTGCCAGCAGTTCCGGGACTAGCGGGAGAGGATGGGGAGAGACCCAGTACTTC.

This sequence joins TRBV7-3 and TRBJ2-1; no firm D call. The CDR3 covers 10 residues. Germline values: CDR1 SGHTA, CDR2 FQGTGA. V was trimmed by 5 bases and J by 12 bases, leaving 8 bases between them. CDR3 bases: TGTGCCAGCAGCCAGACCGGGCAGTTCTTC. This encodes CASSQTGQFF.

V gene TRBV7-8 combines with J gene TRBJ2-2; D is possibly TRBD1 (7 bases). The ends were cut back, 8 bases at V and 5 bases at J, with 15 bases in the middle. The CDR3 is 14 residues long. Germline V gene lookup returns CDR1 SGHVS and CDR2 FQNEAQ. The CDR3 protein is CASWGQGGTGELFF. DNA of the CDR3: TGTGCCAGCTGGGGGCAGGGGGGAACCGGGGAGCTGTTTTTT.

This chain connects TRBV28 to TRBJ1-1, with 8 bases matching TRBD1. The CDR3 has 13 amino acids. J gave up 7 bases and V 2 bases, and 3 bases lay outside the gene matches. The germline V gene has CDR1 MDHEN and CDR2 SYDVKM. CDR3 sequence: CASSLQGAGEAFF. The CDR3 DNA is TGTGCCAGCAGTTTACAGGGGGCCGGTGAAGCTTTCTTT. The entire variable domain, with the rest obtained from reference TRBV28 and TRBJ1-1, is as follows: DVKVTQSSRYLVKRTGEKVFLECVQDMDHENMFWYRQDPGLGLRLIYFSYDVKMKEKGDIPEGYSVSREKKERFSLILESASTNQTSMYLCASSLQGAGEAFFGQGTRLTVV.

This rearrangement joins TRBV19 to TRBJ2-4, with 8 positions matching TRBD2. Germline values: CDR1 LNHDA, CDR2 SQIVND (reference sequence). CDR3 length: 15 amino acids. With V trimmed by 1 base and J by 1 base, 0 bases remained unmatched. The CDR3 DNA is TGTGCCAGTAGTATAGCGGGAGGGGCCAAAAACATTCAGTACTTC. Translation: CASSIAGGAKNIQYF.

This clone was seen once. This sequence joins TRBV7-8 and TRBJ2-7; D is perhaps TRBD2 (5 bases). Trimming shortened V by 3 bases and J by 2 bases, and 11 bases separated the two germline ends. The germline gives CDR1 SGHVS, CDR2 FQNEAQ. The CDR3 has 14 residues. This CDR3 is CASSLGDTTYEQYF. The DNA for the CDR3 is TGTGCCAGCAGCTTGGGAGACACTACCTACGAGCAGTACTTC.

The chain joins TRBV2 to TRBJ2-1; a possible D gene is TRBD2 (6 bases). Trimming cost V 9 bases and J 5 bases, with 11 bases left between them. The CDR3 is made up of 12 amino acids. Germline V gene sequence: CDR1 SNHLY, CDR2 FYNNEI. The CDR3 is CASTRLDNEQFF. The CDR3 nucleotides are TGTGCCAGTACTCGACTAGACAATGAGCAGTTCTTC. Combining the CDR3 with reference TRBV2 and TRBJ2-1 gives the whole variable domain EPEVTQTPSHQVTQMGQEVILRCVPISNHLYFYWYRQILGQKVEFLVSFYNNEISEKSEIFDDQFSVERPDGSNFTLKIRSTKLEDSAMYFCASTRLDNEQFFGPGTRLTVL.